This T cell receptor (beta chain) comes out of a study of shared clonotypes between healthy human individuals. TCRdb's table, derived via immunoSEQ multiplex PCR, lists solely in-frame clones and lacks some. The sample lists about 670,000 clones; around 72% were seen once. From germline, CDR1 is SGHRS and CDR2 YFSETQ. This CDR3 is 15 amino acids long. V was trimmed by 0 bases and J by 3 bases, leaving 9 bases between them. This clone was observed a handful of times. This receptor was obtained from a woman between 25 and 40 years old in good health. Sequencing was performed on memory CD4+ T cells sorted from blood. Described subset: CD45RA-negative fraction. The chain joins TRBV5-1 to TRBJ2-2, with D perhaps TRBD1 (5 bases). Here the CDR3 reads CASSLAGKDTGELFF. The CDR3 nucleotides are TGCGCCAGCAGCTTGGCAGGGAAGGACACCGGGGAGCTGTTTTTT.